Sequencing of this T cell receptor beta chain was carried out in a study of cytotoxic CD8 clonotypes in ibrutinib-treated CLL. Study-wide results and limits: A difference in sampling times existed between sustained-remission and progressing patients. Researchers report that baseline clonality outpaced age-matched healthy donors and tracked circulating CD8+ T-cell counts. Under treatment, the uncommon public clonotypes either contracted or remained stable.

With sequencing, the targeted depth ranged from 1 in 200,000 to 1 in 1 million T cells. Data came from immunoSEQ multiplex PCR; TCRdb stores just in-frame clones and leaves some out. The sample holds about 68,000 clones, about nine tenths seen once. Turning to this clone: Its antigen is currently unknown.

V lost 3 bases and J lost 1; bases outside the gene matches: 12. Germline assignment: CDR1 SGHTA and CDR2 FQGTGA. This CDR3 is 18 amino acids long. The chain combines TRBV7-3 with TRBJ2-3; 8 bases match TRBD2. Specimen: PBMCs, collected after 12 months of ibrutinib treatment. The sequence derives from a human donor with chronic lymphocytic leukemia. Written as DNA, the CDR3 is TGTGCCAGCAGCTTCGGTAGCGGGATACTTTTAGGCACAGATACGCAGTATTTT. Translated: CASSFGSGILLGTDTQYF.